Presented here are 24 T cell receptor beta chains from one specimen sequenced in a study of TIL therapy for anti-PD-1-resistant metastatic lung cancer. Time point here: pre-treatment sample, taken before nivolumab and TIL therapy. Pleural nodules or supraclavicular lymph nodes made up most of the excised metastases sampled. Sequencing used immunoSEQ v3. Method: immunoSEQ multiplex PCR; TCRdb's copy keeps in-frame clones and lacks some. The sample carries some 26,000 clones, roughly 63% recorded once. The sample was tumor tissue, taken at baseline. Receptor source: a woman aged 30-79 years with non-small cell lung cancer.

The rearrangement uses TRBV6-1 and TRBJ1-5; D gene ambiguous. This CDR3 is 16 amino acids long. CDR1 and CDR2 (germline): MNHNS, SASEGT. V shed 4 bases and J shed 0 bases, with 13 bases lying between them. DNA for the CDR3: TGTGCCAGCAGTGTCACAGATCTCAATAGCAATCAGCCCCAGCATTTT. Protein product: CASSVTDLNSNQPQHF.

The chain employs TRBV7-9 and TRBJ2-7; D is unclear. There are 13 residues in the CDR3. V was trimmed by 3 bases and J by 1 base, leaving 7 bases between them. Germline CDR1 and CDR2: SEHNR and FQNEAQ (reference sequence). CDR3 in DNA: TGTGCCAGCAGCTTCCGGCTTTCCTACGAGCAGTACTTC. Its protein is CASSFRLSYEQYF.

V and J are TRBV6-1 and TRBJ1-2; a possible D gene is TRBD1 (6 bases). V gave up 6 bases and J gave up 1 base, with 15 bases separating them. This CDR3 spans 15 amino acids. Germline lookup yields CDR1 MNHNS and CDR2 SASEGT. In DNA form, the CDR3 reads TGTGCCAGCAGAATGCAGGGGTCCCTTAACTATGGCTACACCTTC. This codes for CASRMQGSLNYGYTF.

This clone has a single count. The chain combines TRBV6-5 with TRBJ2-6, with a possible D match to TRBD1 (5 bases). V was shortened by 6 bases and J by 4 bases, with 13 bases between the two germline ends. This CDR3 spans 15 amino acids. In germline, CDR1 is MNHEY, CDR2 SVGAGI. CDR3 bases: TGTGCCAGCAGCTCCTCCAGGGCGGGGGCCAACGTCCTGACTTTC. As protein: CASSSSRAGANVLTF.

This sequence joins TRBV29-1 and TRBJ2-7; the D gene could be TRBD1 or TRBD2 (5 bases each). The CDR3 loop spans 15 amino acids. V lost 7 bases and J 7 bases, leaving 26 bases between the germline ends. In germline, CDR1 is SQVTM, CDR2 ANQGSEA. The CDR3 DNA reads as TGCAGCGGTCAGGGTGGTAGGGGAGATGGAGGAGAGCAGTACTTC. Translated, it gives CSGQGGRGDGGEQYF.

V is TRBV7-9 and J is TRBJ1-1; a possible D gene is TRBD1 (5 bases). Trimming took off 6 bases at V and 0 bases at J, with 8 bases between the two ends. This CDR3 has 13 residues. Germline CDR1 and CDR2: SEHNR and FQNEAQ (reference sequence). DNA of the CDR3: TGTGCCAGCAGACAGACAGTGAACACTGAAGCTTTCTTT. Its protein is CASRQTVNTEAFF.

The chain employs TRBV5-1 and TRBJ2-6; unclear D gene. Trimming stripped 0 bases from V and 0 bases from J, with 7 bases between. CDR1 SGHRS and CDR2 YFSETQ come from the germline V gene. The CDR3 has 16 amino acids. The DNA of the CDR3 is TGCGCCAGCAGCTTGGCCGCAGACTCTGGGGCCAACGTCCTGACTTTC. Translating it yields CASSLAADSGANVLTF.

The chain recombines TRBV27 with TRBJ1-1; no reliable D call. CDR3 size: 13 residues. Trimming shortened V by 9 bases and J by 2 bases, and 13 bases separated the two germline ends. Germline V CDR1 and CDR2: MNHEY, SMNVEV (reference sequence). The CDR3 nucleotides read TGTGCCAGTGCGGGTCGGGTCAACACTGAAGCTTTCTTT. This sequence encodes CASAGRVNTEAFF.

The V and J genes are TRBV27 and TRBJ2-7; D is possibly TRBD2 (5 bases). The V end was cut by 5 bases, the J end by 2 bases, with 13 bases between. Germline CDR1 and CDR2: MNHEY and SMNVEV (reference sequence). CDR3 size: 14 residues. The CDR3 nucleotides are TGTGCCAGCAGTGAGTCCCTAGCCCCCTACGAGCAGTACTTC. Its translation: CASSESLAPYEQYF.

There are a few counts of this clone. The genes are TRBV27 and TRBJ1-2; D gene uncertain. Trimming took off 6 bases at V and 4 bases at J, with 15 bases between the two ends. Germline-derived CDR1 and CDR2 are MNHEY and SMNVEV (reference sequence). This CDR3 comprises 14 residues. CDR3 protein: CASSNGGPSYGYTF. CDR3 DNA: TGTGCCAGCAGCAACGGAGGGCCTAGCTATGGCTACACCTTC.

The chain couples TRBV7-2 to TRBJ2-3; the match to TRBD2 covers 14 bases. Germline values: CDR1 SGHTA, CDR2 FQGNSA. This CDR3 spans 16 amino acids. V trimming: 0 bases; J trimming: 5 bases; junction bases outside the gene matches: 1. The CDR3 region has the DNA TGTGCCAGCAGCTTAGCGGGGACTAGCGGGAGAGATACGCAGTATTTT. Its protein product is CASSLAGTSGRDTQYF.

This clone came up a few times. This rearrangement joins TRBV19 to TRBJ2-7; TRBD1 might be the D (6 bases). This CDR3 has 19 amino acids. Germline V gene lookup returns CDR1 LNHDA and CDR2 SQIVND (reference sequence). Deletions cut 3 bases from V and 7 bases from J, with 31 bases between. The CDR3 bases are TGTGCCAGTAGTATTTATGGATACGGGGCGGACAGACCCCCGGGGGAGCAGTACTTC. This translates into CASSIYGYGADRPPGEQYF.

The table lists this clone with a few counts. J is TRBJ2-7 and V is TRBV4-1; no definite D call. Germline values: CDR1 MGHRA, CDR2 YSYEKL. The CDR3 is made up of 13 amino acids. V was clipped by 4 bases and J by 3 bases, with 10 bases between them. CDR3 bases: TGCGCCAGCAGCCCGACCGAGCACTACGAGCAGTACTTC. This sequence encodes CASSPTEHYEQYF.

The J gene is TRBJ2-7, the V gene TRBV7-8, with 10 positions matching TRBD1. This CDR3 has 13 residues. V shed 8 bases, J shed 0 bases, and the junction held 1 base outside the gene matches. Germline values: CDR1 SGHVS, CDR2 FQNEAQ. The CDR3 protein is CASGQGGSYEQYF. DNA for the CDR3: TGTGCCAGCGGACAGGGGGGCTCCTACGAGCAGTACTTC.

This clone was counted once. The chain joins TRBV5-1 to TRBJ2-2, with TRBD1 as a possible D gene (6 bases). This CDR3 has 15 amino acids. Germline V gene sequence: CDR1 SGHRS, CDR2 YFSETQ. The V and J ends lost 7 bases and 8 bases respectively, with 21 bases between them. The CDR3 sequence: CASCRTTGECGELFF. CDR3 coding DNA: TGCGCCAGCTGCCGAACGACAGGAGAGTGTGGGGAGCTGTTTTTT.

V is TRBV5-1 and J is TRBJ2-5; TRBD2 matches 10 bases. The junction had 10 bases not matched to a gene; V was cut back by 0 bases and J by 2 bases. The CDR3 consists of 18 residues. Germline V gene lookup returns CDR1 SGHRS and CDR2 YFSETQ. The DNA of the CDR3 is TGCGCCAGCAGCTTGGCTTCTAGCGGGAGTCTACTACAAGAGACCCAGTACTTC. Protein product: CASSLASSGSLLQETQYF.

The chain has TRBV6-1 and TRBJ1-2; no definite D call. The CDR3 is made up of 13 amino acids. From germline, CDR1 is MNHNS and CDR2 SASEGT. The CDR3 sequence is CASRGGEGRGYTF. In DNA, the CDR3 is TGTGCTTCTCGAGGCGGGGAGGGTAGAGGCTACACCTTC.

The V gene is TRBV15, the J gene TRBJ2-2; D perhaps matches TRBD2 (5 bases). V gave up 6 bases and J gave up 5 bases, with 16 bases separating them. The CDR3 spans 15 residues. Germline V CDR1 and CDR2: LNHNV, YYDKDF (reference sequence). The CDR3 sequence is CATSAGYSGTGELFF. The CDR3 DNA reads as TGTGCCACCAGTGCAGGTTACTCGGGGACCGGGGAGCTGTTTTTT.

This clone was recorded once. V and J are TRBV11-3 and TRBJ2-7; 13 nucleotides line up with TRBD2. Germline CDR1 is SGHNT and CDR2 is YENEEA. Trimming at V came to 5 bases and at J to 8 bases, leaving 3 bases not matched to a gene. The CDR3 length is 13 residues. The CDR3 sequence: CASSPGTSGKQYF. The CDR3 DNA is TGTGCCAGCAGCCCGGGGACTAGCGGGAAGCAGTACTTC.

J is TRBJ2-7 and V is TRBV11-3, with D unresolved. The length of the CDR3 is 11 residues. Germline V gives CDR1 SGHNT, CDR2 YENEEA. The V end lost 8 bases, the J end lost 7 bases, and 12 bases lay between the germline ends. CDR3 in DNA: TGTGCCAGCGATGGGGTTTGGGAGCAGTACTTC. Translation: CASDGVWEQYF.

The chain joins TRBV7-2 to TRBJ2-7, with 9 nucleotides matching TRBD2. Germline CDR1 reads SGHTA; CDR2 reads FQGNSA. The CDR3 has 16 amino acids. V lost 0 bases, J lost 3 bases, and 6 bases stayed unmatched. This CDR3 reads CASSLALSGSYYEQYF. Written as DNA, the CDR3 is TGTGCCAGCAGCTTAGCCCTTAGCGGGAGCTACTACGAGCAGTACTTC.

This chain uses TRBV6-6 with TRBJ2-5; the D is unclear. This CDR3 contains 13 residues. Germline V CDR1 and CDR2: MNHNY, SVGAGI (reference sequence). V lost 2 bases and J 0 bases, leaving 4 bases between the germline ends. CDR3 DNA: TGTGCCAGCAGTTACCAGAACCAAGAGACCCAGTACTTC. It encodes CASSYQNQETQYF.

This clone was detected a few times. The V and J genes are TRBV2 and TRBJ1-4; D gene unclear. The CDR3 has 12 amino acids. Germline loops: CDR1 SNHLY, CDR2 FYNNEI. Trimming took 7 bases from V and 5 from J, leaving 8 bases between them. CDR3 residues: CASTGDNEKLFF. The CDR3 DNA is TGTGCCAGCACAGGCGACAATGAAAAACTGTTTTTT.

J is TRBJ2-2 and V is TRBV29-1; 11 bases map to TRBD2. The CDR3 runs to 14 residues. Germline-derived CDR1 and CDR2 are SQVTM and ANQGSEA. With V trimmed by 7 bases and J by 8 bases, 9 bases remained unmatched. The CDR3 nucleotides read TGCAGCGCCCGGACTAGCGGGTCCTCTGGGGAGCTGTTTTTT. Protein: CSARTSGSSGELFF.